The clone carrying this T cell receptor beta chain was seen a few times. The antigen is unknown. CDR3 length: 17 amino acids. V was shortened by 0 bases and J by 0 bases, with 13 bases between the two germline ends. Germline lookup yields CDR1 SGHTA and CDR2 FQGNSA. Regarding the study as a whole: In terms of TCR gene usage, tumor memory CD4+ T cells clustered together with blood and lymph node memory CD4+ cells, as well as with lymph node naive CD4+ cells. Tumor Treg TCRs overlapped most with tumor naive CD4+ cells.

After constant-region reverse-primer amplification, full-length variable regions underwent semi-nested PCR with Nested Universal Primer A. TCRdb reprocessed the 5' RACE reads via MiXCR and lists one record per CDR3 protein. The sample has about 46,000 distinct CDR3 sequences, roughly 28% seen once. Naive CD4+ cells had CD25+ Tregs removed. Sequencing was done on a sample of naive CD4+ T cells sorted from blood. The subset here: naive CD4+ T cells, CD4+CD45RA+CD25-. This clonotype originated in a female donor with breast cancer. The genes are TRBV7-2 and TRBJ2-3; tentative D call: TRBD2 (6 bases). The CDR3 DNA sequence: TGTGCCAGCAGCTTAGCCGCTAGCGATATTAGCACAGATACGCAGTATTTT. Translating it yields CASSLAASDISTDTQYF.